The rows below give T cell receptor beta chains drawn from one sample of a study of blood T cell repertoires in COVID-19. Repertoires were generated with immunoSEQ multiplex PCR, while TCRdb's copy carries only in-frame clones and drops some. The table records about half a million clones, around 85% of them present only once. Material: peripheral blood. The receptor source for this set is a human donor in a cohort sampled during active COVID-19. The CDR3 runs from the conserved cysteine through the conserved F or W. A D gene is named only where the DNA matches it firmly. A row's size may be missing; if present it is once, few, many or a size class.

d_gene	len	v_gene	j_gene	abundance	CDR3aa	CDR3nt
.	14	TRBV30	TRBJ1-2	.	CAWSVTGGAYGYTF	TGTGCCTGGAGTGTAACCGGGGGAGCATATGGCTACACCTTC
.	13	TRBV9	TRBJ2-5	.	CASSVGGQETQYF	TGTGCCAGCAGCGTCGGCGGGCAAGAGACCCAGTACTTC
TRBD2	18	TRBV2	TRBJ2-5	.	CASSGPQMAGGSQETQYF	TGTGCCAGCAGCGGACCCCAAATGGCGGGAGGCTCCCAAGAGACCCAGTACTTC
TRBD1	14	TRBV15	TRBJ1-3	.	CATSPDRGAYTIYF	TGTGCCACCAGTCCCGACAGGGGAGCATACACCATATATTTT
.	16	TRBV4-1	TRBJ1-1	.	CASSQLSRTYSEEAFF	TGCGCCAGCAGCCAACTGTCAAGGACATACTCGGAGGAAGCTTTCTTT
TRBD2	17	TRBV5-1	TRBJ2-3	.	CASSPASGLAGSDTQYF	TGCGCCAGCAGCCCCGCTTCGGGACTAGCCGGGTCAGATACGCAGTATTTT
TRBD2	14	TRBV28	TRBJ2-7	few	CASPPSGSPHEQYF	TGTGCCAGCCCTCCCAGCGGGAGTCCCCACGAGCAGTACTTC
TRBD1	16	TRBV19	TRBJ1-1	.	CASSNIVGQGNTEAFF	TGTGCCAGTAGTAACATAGTAGGACAGGGGAACACTGAAGCTTTCTTT
.	10	TRBV20-1	TRBJ2-3	few	CSARGHPPYF	TGCAGTGCTAGGGGCCATCCCCCGTATTTT
.	12	TRBV30	TRBJ1-1	.	CAWIGVNTEAFF	TGTGCCTGGATAGGAGTGAACACTGAAGCTTTCTTT
.	15	TRBV5-1	TRBJ1-2	.	CASSFQGQGAMGYTF	TGCGCCAGCAGCTTCCAGGGGCAGGGAGCGATGGGCTACACCTTC
TRBD2	15	TRBV20-1	TRBJ2-7	.	CSASATSGPTYEQYF	TGCAGTGCTAGTGCAACTAGCGGACCGACCTACGAGCAGTACTTC
TRBD1	14	TRBV6-6	TRBJ2-7	once	CASTSPGQPYEQYF	TGTGCCAGCACTTCCCCGGGACAGCCCTACGAGCAGTACTTC
TRBD1	16	TRBV10-3	TRBJ1-5	.	CAISEGTAPGNQPQHF	TGTGCCATCAGTGAGGGGACAGCACCGGGAAATCAGCCCCAGCATTTT
.	15	TRBV7-2	TRBJ2-2	.	CASSPGGKVTGELFF	TGTGCCAGCAGCCCCGGGGGAAAGGTCACCGGGGAGCTGTTTTTT
TRBD2	17	TRBV18	TRBJ2-3	.	CASSPLTLAEVTDTQYF	TGTGCCAGCTCACCCTTGACACTAGCGGAGGTCACAGATACGCAGTATTTT
TRBD1	18	TRBV7-2	TRBJ1-6	few	CASTTAGGMGSYNSPLHF	TGTGCCAGCACCACGGCAGGGGGCATGGGATCCTATAATTCACCCCTCCACTTT
.	14	TRBV7-2	TRBJ1-2	.	CASSLYTGPDGYTF	TGTGCCAGCAGCTTATATACAGGACCGGATGGCTACACCTTC
TRBD2	15	TRBV11-2	TRBJ2-1	.	CASSRGLARGDEQFF	TGTGCCAGCAGCCGAGGACTAGCAAGGGGAGATGAGCAGTTCTTC